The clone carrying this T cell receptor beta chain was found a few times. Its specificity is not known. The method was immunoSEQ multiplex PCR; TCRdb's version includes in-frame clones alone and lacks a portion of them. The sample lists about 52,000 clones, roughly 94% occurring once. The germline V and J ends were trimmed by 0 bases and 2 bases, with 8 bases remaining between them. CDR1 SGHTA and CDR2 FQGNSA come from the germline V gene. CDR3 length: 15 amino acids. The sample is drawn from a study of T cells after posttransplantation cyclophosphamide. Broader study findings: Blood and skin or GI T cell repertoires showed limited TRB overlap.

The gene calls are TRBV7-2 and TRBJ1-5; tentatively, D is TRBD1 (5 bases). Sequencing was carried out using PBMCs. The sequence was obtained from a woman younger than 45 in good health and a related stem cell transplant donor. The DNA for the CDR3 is TGTGCCAGCAGCTTAGCGGGGCAAGGCAATCAGCCCCAGCATTTT. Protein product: CASSLAGQGNQPQHF. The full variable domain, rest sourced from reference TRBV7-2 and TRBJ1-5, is GAGVSQSPSNKVTEKGKDVELRCDPISGHTALYWYRQSLGQGLEFLIYFQGNSAPDKSGLPSDRFSAERTGGSVSTLTIQRTQQEDSAVYLCASSLAGQGNQPQHFGDGTRLSIL.